This TCR beta chain appears in the sequencing data of a study of OX40 agonist ivuxolimab in advanced cancers. The method was immunoSEQ multiplex PCR; TCRdb's version includes in-frame clones alone and lacks a portion of them. The data show 73,000 or so clones, 70% to 90% seen once. Per germline, CDR1 SGHNT and CDR2 YYREEE (reference sequence). The V and J ends lost 4 bases and 1 base, in that order; junction bases with no gene match: 6. This CDR3 region has 15 residues. The V call is TRBV5-4, the J call TRBJ2-3, with 7 bases fitting TRBD1. The sequences come from CD4+ or CD8+ T cells sorted from blood, collected in a trial of the OX40 agonist ivuxolimab. The clonotype originates from an adult with an advanced solid tumor such as melanoma, head and neck, liver or kidney cancer. The CDR3 spells CASSTPGQRTDTQYF. In nucleotides, the CDR3 is TGTGCCAGCAGCACACCGGGACAGCGCACAGATACGCAGTATTTT. Variable domain in full (rest from reference TRBV5-4 and TRBJ2-3): ETGVTQSPTHLIKTRGQQVTLRCSSQSGHNTVSWYQQALGQGPQFIFQYYREEENGRGNFPPRFSGLQFPNYSSELNVNALELDDSALYLCASSTPGQRTDTQYFGPGTRLTVL.